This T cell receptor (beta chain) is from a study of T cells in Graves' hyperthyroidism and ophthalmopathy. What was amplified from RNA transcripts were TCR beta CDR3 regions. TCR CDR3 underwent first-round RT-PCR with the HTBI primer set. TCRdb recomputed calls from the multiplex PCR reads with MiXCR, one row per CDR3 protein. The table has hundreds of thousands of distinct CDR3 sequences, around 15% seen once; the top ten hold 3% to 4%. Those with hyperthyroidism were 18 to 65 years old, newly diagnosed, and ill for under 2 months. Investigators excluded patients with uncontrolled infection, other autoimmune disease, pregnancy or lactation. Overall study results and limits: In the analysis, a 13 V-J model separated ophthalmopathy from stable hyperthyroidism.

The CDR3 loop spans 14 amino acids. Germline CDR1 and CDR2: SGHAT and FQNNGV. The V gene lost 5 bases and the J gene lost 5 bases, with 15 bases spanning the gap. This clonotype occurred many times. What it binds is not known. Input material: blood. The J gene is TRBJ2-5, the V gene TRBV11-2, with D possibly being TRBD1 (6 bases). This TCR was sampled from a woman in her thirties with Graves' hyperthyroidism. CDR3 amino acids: CASSRMGAGETQYF. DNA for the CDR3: TGTGCCAGCAGCAGGATGGGGGCCGGGGAGACCCAGTACTTC.